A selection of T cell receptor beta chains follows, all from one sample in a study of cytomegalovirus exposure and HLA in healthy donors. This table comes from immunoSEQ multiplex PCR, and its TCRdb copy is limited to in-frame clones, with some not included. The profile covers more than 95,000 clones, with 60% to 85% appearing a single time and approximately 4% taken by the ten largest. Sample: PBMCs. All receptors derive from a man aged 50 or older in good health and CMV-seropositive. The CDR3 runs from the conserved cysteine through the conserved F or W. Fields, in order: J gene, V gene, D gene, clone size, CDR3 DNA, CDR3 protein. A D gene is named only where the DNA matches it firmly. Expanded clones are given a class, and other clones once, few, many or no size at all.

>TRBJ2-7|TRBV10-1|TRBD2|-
TGCGCCAGCGTTACTAGCGGGAGCTCCTACGAGCAGTACTTC
CASVTSGSSYEQYF
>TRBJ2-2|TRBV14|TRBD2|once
TGTGCCAGCAGCCAAGATCTGCTAGCGGGCACCACCGGGGAGCTGTTTTTT
CASSQDLLAGTTGELFF
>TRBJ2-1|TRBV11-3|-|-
TGTGCCAGCAGCTTAGGGCTCCGATCTAATGAGCAGTTCTTC
CASSLGLRSNEQFF
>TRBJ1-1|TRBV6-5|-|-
TGTGCCAGCAAGGGGGAAAGAACTGAAGCTTTCTTT
CASKGERTEAFF
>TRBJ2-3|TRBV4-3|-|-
TGCGCCAGCAGCAGGGAGCGGACCACAGATACGCAGTATTTT
CASSRERTTDTQYF
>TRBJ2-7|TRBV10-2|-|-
TGCGCCAGCCACCCCGGCGGCTCCTACGAGCAGTACTTC
CASHPGGSYEQYF
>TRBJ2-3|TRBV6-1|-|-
TGTGCCAGCAGACTATACGGCACAGATACGCAGTATTTT
CASRLYGTDTQYF
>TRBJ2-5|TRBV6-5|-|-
TGTGCCAGCAGTTACTCGGGGCAGAAGGCCCAAGAGACCCAGTACTTC
CASSYSGQKAQETQYF
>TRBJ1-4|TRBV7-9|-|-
TGTGCCAGCACCGTCTCAGGAGGTGAAAAACTGTTTTTT
CASTVSGGEKLFF
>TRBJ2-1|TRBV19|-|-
TGTGCCAGTAGTATTCCAGGGTTTCGGGAGCAGTTCTTC
CASSIPGFREQFF
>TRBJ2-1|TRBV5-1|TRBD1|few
TGCGCCAGCAGCTTTACTGGACAGGGCTACAATGAGCAGTTCTTC
CASSFTGQGYNEQFF
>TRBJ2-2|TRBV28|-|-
TGTGCCAGCAGTTATACGAACACCGGGGAGCTGTTTTTT
CASSYTNTGELFF
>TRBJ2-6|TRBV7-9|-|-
TGTGCCAGCCTTACAACCGCTGGGGCCAACGTCCTGACTTTC
CASLTTAGANVLTF
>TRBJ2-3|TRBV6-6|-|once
TGTGCCAGCAGTCAGACACGATCTAGCACAGATACGCAGTATTTT
CASSQTRSSTDTQYF
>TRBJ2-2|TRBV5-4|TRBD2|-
TGTGCCAGCAGCTTTGCTAGCGGGGCGAACACCGGGGAGCTGTTTTTT
CASSFASGANTGELFF
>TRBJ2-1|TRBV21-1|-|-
TGTGCCAGCATACCACTAGCGGGAGGCGTGATAAGAAATGAGCAGTTCTTC
CASIPLAGGVIRNEQFF
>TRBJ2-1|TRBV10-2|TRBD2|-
TGCGCCAGCAGTGAGTCAAGTCTAGCGGGAGCTGGTGAGCAGTTCTTC
CASSESSLAGAGEQFF
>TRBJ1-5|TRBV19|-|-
TGTGCCAGTAGCGCAGGGGAGAAGAGCAATCAGCCCCAGCATTTT
CASSAGEKSNQPQHF
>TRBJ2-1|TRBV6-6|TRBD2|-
TGTGCCAGCAGCAGACTAGCGGGAGGGCCTGGCAATGAGCAGTTCTTC
CASSRLAGGPGNEQFF
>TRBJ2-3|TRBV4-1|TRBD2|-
TGCGCCAGCAGCCAAGATACTAGCGGGTCATCAGATACGCAGTATTTT
CASSQDTSGSSDTQYF
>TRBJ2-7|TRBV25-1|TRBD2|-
TGTGCCAGCAGTGTGTCCAGCGGGACCTACGAGCAGTACTTC
CASSVSSGTYEQYF
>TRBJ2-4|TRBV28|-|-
TGTGCCAGCACCAACCGGTTAGCGGACATTCAGTACTTC
CASTNRLADIQYF
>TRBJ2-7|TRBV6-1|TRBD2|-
TGTGCCAGTTACAGGTCTAGCGGCTCCTACGAGCAGTACTTC
CASYRSSGSYEQYF
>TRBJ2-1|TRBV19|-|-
TGTGCCAGTAGTCAACAGTACAATGAGCAGTTCTTC
CASSQQYNEQFF
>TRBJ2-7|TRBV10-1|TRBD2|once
TGCGCCAGCAGTGAGGGACTAGCGGGAAGCGAGCAGTACTTC
CASSEGLAGSEQYF
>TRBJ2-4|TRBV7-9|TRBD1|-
TGTTCCAGCAGCTTAATAGAACAGGGGGGAGACATTCAGTACTTC
CSSSLIEQGGDIQYF
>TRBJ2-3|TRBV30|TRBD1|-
TGTGCCTGGAGGACAGGGACGACAGATACGCAGTATTTT
CAWRTGTTDTQYF
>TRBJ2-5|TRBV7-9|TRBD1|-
TGTGCCAGCAGCCGGACAGGGGTTGAGCAGTACTTC
CASSRTGVEQYF
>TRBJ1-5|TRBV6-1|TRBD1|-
TGTGCCAGCAGTGAAGACAGGGGGCGCGTTCAGCCCCAGCATTTT
CASSEDRGRVQPQHF
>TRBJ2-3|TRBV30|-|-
TGTGCCTGGAGGAACGGGAACACAGATACGCAGTATTTT
CAWRNGNTDTQYF
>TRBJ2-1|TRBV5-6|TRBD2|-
TGTGCCAGCAGCTTGGTAGCGGGATCCTACAATGAGCAGTTCTTC
CASSLVAGSYNEQFF
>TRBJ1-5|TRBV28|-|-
TGTGCCAGCAGTTTGGTAATGCAGGTCCATCAGCCCCAGCATTTT
CASSLVMQVHQPQHF
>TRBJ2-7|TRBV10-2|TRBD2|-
TGCGCCAGCAGTGATGTTAGCGGGGCCTACGAGCAGTACTTC
CASSDVSGAYEQYF
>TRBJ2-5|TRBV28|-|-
TGTGCCAGCAGTTTGCACAGGGAAGAGACCCAGTACTTC
CASSLHREETQYF
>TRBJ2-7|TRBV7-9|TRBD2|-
TGTGCCAGCAGCCTAAAAGAGCGGGGCACCTACGAGCAGTACTTC
CASSLKERGTYEQYF
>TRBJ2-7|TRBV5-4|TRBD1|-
TGTGCCAGCAGCTTAGCAGGGGGCATTACCTACGAGCAGTACTTC
CASSLAGGITYEQYF
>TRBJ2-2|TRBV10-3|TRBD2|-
TGTGCCATCAGAGGACTAGCGGGGGACACCGGGGAGCTGTTTTTT
CAIRGLAGDTGELFF
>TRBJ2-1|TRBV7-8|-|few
TGTGCCAGCAGCCGCGATGCAGGGCGGTTCTACAATGAGCAGTTCTTC
CASSRDAGRFYNEQFF
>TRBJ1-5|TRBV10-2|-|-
TGCGCCAGCAGTGAGTCAGGGGAACAGCCCCAGCATTTT
CASSESGEQPQHF
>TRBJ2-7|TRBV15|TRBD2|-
TGTGCCACCAGCAGGCGGGGTCTAGCGGGGGTCTACGAGCAGTACTTC
CATSRRGLAGVYEQYF
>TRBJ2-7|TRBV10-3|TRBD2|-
TGTGCCATCAGTGGACGTACCGGGAGGCTCTACGAGCAGTACTTC
CAISGRTGRLYEQYF
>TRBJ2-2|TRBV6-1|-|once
TGTGCCAGCACCCCCCCCAAAAACACCGGGGAGCTGTTTTTT
CASTPPKNTGELFF
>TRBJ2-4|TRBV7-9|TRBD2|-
TGTGCCAGCAGCTCGCCGGTCGAGCTAGCGGGAGCCAAAAACATTCAGTACTTC
CASSSPVELAGAKNIQYF
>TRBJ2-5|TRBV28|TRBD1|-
TGTGCCAGCAGTCCTTGGACAGGGCTCCCGTCGGAGACCCAGTACTTC
CASSPWTGLPSETQYF
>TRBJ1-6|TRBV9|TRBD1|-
TGTGCCAGCAGCGTTTTCGACAGGGGTTACGAGTCACCCCTCCACTTT
CASSVFDRGYESPLHF
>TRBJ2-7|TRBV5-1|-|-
TGCGCCAGCAGCTTCCGGGACACAAACTACGAGCAGTACTTC
CASSFRDTNYEQYF
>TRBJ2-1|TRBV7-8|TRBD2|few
TGTGCCAGCAGCTTAGGGACTAGAACTCAACTGGGTGAGCAGTTCTTC
CASSLGTRTQLGEQFF
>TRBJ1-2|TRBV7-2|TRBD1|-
TGTGCCAGCAGCTTAGCGCGGGACAGCTTCTATGGCTACACCTTC
CASSLARDSFYGYTF
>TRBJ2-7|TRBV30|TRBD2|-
TGTGCCTGGAGTGTCGGTGGGACTAGCTACGAGCAGTACTTC
CAWSVGGTSYEQYF
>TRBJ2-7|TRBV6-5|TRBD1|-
TGTGCCAGCATGCTCGCCGGACAGGGAGGATACGAGCAGTACTTC
CASMLAGQGGYEQYF
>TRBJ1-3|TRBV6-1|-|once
TGTGCCAGCAGTCGAACCTACTTAACCGGGGACACCATATATTTT
CASSRTYLTGDTIYF
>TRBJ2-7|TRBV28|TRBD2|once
TGTGCCAGCAGTTTCCGGACTAGCGGGAGTTTCGAGCAGTACTTC
CASSFRTSGSFEQYF
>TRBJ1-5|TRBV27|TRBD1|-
TGTGCCAGCAGTTACCAGGGGGCCCATCAGCCCCAGCATTTT
CASSYQGAHQPQHF
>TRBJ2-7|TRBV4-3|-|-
TGCGCCAGCAGCCAAGTGAGGGAAAGCTCCTACGAGCAGTACTTC
CASSQVRESSYEQYF
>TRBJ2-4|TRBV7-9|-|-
TGTGCCAGCAGCTCCCTCCAGTCCAATAAAAACATTCAGTACTTC
CASSSLQSNKNIQYF
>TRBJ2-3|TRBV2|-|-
TGTGCCAGCAGCCCTTTAGATACGCAGTATTTT
CASSPLDTQYF
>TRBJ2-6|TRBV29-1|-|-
TGCAGCGCATCGGGACATTCTGGGGCCAACGTCCTGACTTTC
CSASGHSGANVLTF
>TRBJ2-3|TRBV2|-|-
TGTGCCAGCAGTGAGCTGCCAACAGGGAGCACAGATACGCAGTATTTT
CASSELPTGSTDTQYF
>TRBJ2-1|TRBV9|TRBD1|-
TGTGCCAGCAGCGCGGGACAGGGGGCAAGGAATGAGCAGTTCTTC
CASSAGQGARNEQFF
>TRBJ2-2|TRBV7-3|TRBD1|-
TGTGCCAGCAGCCCCAGGGGGCTCACCGGGGAGCTGTTTTTT
CASSPRGLTGELFF